Listed below are T cell receptor beta chains from one sample, sequenced in a study of spatial heterogeneity in lung cancer. One entry per CDR3 protein, called by TCRdb with MiXCR from the 5' RACE reads. The data hold around 32,000 distinct CDR3 sequences, with 8.5% to 12% observed a single time. Source: PBMCs, taken at follow-up. All receptors derive from a female donor with early-stage non-small cell lung cancer. Each CDR3 is given with its conserved first and last residue. The D gene is left open where the match is weak. Some rows have no size entry. The others give once, few or many, or a class for an expanded clone.

D	J	V	size	DNA	CDR3
NA	TRBJ2-1	TRBV7-6	many	TGTGCCAGCAGCTTAGAACTCGGCGGGCCCCTAAGCTCCTACAATGAGCAGTTCTTC	CASSLELGGPLSSYNEQFF
TRBD2	TRBJ2-7	TRBV10-3	many	TGTGCCATCGCCGAGCCCGGGACTAGGGACCACTCGCAGTACTTC	CAIAEPGTRDHSQYF
NA	TRBJ1-5	TRBV20-1	few	TGCCCCACCTTGAAGGGAGTTAGCAATCAGCCCCAGCATTTT	CPTLKGVSNQPQHF
NA	TRBJ2-6	TRBV7-2	NA	TGTGCCAGCAGCTTACACTCTGGGGCCAACGTCCTGACTTTC	CASSLHSGANVLTF
NA	TRBJ2-7	TRBV11-2	NA	TGTGCCAGCAGCTTAGTAAGTCGCAACTACGAGCAGTACTTC	CASSLVSRNYEQYF
TRBD2	TRBJ2-3	TRBV9	NA	TGTGCCAGCAGCGTAGTAAGCGGGGGGGCCACAGATACGCAGTATTTT	CASSVVSGGATDTQYF
NA	TRBJ2-4	TRBV29-1	many	TGCAGCGTTGTCCCTCTAGCCAAAAACATTCAGTACTTC	CSVVPLAKNIQYF
TRBD1	TRBJ2-1	TRBV18	many	TGTGCCAGCTCCCCCGGGACAGGCTACAATGAGCAGTTCTTC	CASSPGTGYNEQFF
NA	TRBJ2-5	TRBV7-2	many	TGTGCCAGCAGCCAAGGGGGAATACAAGAGACCCAGTACTTC	CASSQGGIQETQYF
TRBD2	TRBJ2-1	TRBV18	NA	TGTGCCAGCTCACCAGTGATAGCGGGGGACAATGAGCAGTTCTTC	CASSPVIAGDNEQFF
TRBD1	TRBJ1-1	TRBV12-5	NA	TGTGCTAGTGCCGGACAGGGGAGGACTGAAGCTTTCTTT	CASAGQGRTEAFF
NA	TRBJ2-7	TRBV9	many	TGTGCCAGCAGCGTGTCACAGGGGAGGGCCTACGAGCAGTACTTC	CASSVSQGRAYEQYF
NA	TRBJ2-7	TRBV7-8	many	TGTGCCAGCAGCTCTAGACAGGACTACGAGCAGTACTTC	CASSSRQDYEQYF
NA	TRBJ2-5	TRBV7-8	NA	TGTGCCAGCAGCTTAGCAGTGGAGACCCAGTACTTC	CASSLAVETQYF
NA	TRBJ2-7	TRBV5-4	NA	TGTGCCAGCAGCCGCCCGGGGGGCGAGGACGAGCAGTACTTC	CASSRPGGEDEQYF
NA	TRBJ1-1	TRBV12-3/TRBV12-4	NA	TGTGCCAGCACCCCTCTAAGGGGGGAAAGTACTGAAGCTTTCTTT	CASTPLRGESTEAFF
NA	TRBJ1-1	TRBV28	few	TGTGCCAGCGGGACGGCACAAAGGGTAGCTTTCTTT	CASGTAQRVAFF
NA	TRBJ2-7	TRBV6-1	many	TGTGCCAGCAGTGAAGCCCTACAGACAGGTTACGAGCAGTACTTC	CASSEALQTGYEQYF
NA	TRBJ2-1	TRBV6-5	NA	TGTGCCAGCAGCTCGGGTAGGAATGAGCAGTTCTTC	CASSSGRNEQFF
TRBD1	TRBJ2-2	TRBV7-2	NA	TGTGCCAGCAGACAGGGGGCGAACACCGGGGAGCTGTTTTTT	CASRQGANTGELFF
NA	TRBJ2-2	TRBV6-2/TRBV6-3	few	TGTGCCAGCAGTTACCTCGTGGTCACCGGGGAGCTGTTTTTT	CASSYLVVTGELFF
NA	TRBJ2-3	TRBV2	NA	TGTGCCAGCAGAGGGGTCCCACGGGATACGCAGTATTTT	CASRGVPRDTQYF